This T cell receptor (beta chain) was captured by sequencing in a study of blood T cell repertoires in COVID-19. Study at large: Specimens from acute and convalescent COVID-19 originated in the United States, Italy and Spain.

Measured with immunoSEQ multiplex PCR; TCRdb has only the in-frame clones, and not every one. The sample holds approximately 260,000 clones, about 85% seen once. The CDR3 has 15 amino acids. Trimming stripped 5 bases from V and 8 bases from J, with 18 bases between. CDR1 is PRHDT, CDR2 FYEKMQ, per germline (reference sequence). The sample was PBMCs or T cells enriched from blood (not recorded which). V is TRBV13 and J is TRBJ1-4; D might be TRBD1 (5 bases). The TCR originated in a woman between 45 and 65 years old who had been exposed to COVID-19. The CDR3 loop reads CASSTGRAVGEKLFF. In DNA form, the CDR3 reads TGTGCCAGCAGCACGGGCAGGGCGGTTGGGGAAAAACTGTTTTTT.